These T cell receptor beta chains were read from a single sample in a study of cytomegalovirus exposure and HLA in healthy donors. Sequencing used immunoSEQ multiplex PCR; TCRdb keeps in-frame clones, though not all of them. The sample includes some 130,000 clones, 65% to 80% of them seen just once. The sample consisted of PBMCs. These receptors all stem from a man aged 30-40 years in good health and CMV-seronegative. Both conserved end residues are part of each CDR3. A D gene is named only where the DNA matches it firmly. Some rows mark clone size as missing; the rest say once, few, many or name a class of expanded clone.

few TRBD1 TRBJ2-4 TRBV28 TGTGCCAGCACCCTTACCGTGGACAGGAGCTTGGGGAACATTCAGTACTTC CASTLTVDRSLGNIQYF
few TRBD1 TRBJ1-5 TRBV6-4 TGTGCCAGCAGCATCGACAGGGAACAGCCCCAGCATTTT CASSIDREQPQHF
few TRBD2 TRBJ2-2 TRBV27 TGTGCCAGCAGCTCAAAACTAGCGGGGGGGGTCACCGGGGAGCTGTTTTTT CASSSKLAGGVTGELFF
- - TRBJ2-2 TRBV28 TGTGCCAGCCTCTGGGCAGCGAACACCGGGGAGCTGTTTTTT CASLWAANTGELFF
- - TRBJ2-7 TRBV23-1 TGCGCCAGCAGTCAAACCCCGGGAGCAAGGTGCGGCGAGCAGTACTTC CASSQTPGARCGEQYF
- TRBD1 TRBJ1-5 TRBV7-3 TGTGCCAGCAGCTTGGGGACAGCACACAATCAGCCCCAGCATTTT CASSLGTAHNQPQHF
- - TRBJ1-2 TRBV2 TGTGCCAGCAGCCGGGACAATAACTATGGCTACACCTTC CASSRDNNYGYTF
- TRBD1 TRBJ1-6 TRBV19 TGTGCCAGTAGTTCCCTCCGGGACAGGACCCGCTTTTCACCCCTCCACTTT CASSSLRDRTRFSPLHF
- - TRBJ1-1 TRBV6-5 TGTGCCAGCAGCACCCCCGGGGGATCCACTGAAGCTTTCTTT CASSTPGGSTEAFF
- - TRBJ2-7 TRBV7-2 TGTGCCAGCAGCCAGTTGCCCGGACTCACCTACGAGCAGTACTTC CASSQLPGLTYEQYF
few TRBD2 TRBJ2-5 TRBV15 TGTGCCACCAGCAGAGATCGAAGCGGGGGCCAAGAGACCCAGTACTTC CATSRDRSGGQETQYF
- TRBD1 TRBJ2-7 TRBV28 TGTGCCAGCAGTTTATCGGGACAGGCCTCCTACGAGCAGTACTTC CASSLSGQASYEQYF